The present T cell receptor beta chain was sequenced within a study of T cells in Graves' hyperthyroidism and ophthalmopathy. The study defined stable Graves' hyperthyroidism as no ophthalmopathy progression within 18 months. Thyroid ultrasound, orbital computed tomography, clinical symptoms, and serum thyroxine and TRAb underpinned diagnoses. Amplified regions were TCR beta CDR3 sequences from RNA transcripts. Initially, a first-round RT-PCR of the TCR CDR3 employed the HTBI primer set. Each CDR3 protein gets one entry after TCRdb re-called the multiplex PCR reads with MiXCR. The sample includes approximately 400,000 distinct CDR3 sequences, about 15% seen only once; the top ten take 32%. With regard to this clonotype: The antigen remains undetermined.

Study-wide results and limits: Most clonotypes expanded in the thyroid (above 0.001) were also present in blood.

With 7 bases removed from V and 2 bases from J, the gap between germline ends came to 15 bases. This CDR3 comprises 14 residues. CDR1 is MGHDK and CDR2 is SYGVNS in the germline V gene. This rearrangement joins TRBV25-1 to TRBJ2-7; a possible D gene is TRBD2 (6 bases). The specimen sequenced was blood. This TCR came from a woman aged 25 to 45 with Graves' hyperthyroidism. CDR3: CASIGTLPAYEQYF. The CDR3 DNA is TGTGCCAGCATCGGGACTCTCCCGGCCTACGAGCAGTACTTC.